A single T cell receptor (beta chain) is shown here with its context. Authors' data handling: Estimated nucleated cell counts came from reference gene primer amplification. The data were produced by immunoSEQ multiplex PCR, yet TCRdb's version contains in-frame clones alone and is incomplete. V and J calls and clone size are as listed in that table; D and trimming were resolved from the DNA. The profile covers some 260,000 clones, with about nine tenths appearing a single time and more than 5% taken by the ten largest. This specimen comes from a study of blood T cell repertoires in COVID-19. Study summary: COVID-19 samples from acute and convalescent phases originated in the United States, Italy and Spain. From T cells, B-cell-depleted T cells, or PBMCs came the material, which was cDNA or gDNA.

V gave up 1 base and J gave up 5 bases, with 9 bases separating them. Germline CDR1 MDHEN, CDR2 SYDVKM. The CDR3 has 14 amino acids. The sequenced sample was PBMCs or T cells enriched from blood (not recorded which). The sequence came from a woman in her twenties or thirties with acute COVID-19. V usage is TRBV28 and J usage is TRBJ2-1; D is uncertain. The CDR3 nucleotides read TGTGCCAGCAGTTTATATGTACAGAACAATGAGCAGTTCTTC. Its translation is CASSLYVQNNEQFF.